Following are 22 T cell receptor beta chains from one sample sequenced in a study of cytomegalovirus exposure and HLA in healthy donors. Measured with immunoSEQ multiplex PCR; TCRdb has only the in-frame clones, and not every one. Of 140,000 to 150,000 clones in the sample, 94% are singletons; the top ten hold 1.5% to 2%. Input material: PBMCs. Receptors originate from a man aged 18 to 30 in good health and CMV-seropositive.

V is TRBV6-5 and J is TRBJ2-7; 8 positions match TRBD2. The CDR3 extends over 15 amino acids. V dropped 8 bases and J dropped 2; count of bases not matched to a gene: 11. CDR1 and CDR2 from the germline V gene are MNHEY and SVGAGI. CDR3 in amino acids: CASSQRREAPYEQYF. For the CDR3, the DNA is TGTGCCAGCTCACAAAGGCGGGAGGCACCCTACGAGCAGTACTTC.

The rearrangement uses TRBV19 and TRBJ2-6; D gene uncertain. Looked up from germline, CDR1 is LNHDA and CDR2 is SQIVND (reference sequence). Trimming pared 3 bases from V and 1 base from J, leaving 10 bases between. The CDR3 covers 16 residues. CDR3 amino acids: CASSMRRVSGANVLTF. CDR3 sequence (DNA): TGTGCCAGTAGTATGAGACGGGTTTCTGGGGCCAACGTCCTGACTTTC.

V and J are TRBV28 and TRBJ2-1, with 7 nucleotides matching TRBD1. The V and J ends lost 2 bases and 4 bases, in that order; junction bases with no gene match: 5. Germline V lookup: CDR1 MDHEN, CDR2 SYDVKM. This CDR3 has 15 amino acids. CDR3 in DNA: TGTGCCAGCAGTTTACGGGCAGGGGGTTACAATGAGCAGTTCTTC. Residues: CASSLRAGGYNEQFF.

This clone showed up just a few times. The chain is built from TRBV29-1 and TRBJ2-1; 7 nucleotides align to TRBD1. J was trimmed by 5 bases and V by 8 bases; bases with no gene match: 12. Germline loops: CDR1 SQVTM, CDR2 ANQGSEA. This CDR3 contains 14 residues. CDR3 coding DNA: TGCAGCTCCGGAAACCGGGACAGCAACAATGAGCAGTTCTTC. Translation gives CSSGNRDSNNEQFF.

The chain is built from TRBV5-1 and TRBJ2-7; TRBD1 aligns across 9 bases. The trim removed 3 bases at V and 0 bases at J, leaving 7 bases unmatched. Germline CDR1 SGHRS, CDR2 YFSETQ. CDR3 size: 16 residues. CDR3 loop: CASSSGQGTYSYEQYF. For the CDR3, the DNA is TGCGCCAGCAGCTCCGGACAGGGGACCTACTCCTACGAGCAGTACTTC.

This chain uses TRBV11-2 with TRBJ2-5; 11 bases match TRBD1. V lost 5 bases, J lost 5 bases, and 7 bases stayed unmatched. This CDR3 has 15 residues. Germline CDR1 is SGHAT and CDR2 is FQNNGV. Here the CDR3 DNA reads TGTGCCAGCAGCACAAGGACAGGGGGCGTGGAGACCCAGTACTTC. Its translation is CASSTRTGGVETQYF.

The genes are TRBV14 and TRBJ2-7; perhaps TRBD1 as D (5 bases). The CDR3 covers 18 residues. Germline V gene sequence: CDR1 SGHDN, CDR2 FVKESK. Trimming took off 0 bases at V and 2 bases at J, with 20 bases between the two ends. Here the CDR3 DNA reads TGTGCCAGCAGCCAAGAATGGGGCGGAGCAGGGTCGCCCTACGAGCAGTACTTC. It yields the protein CASSQEWGGAGSPYEQYF.

The chain links TRBV2 to TRBJ1-2, with D unclear. The CDR3 extends over 14 amino acids. The V gene's germline CDR1 is SNHLY and CDR2 FYNNEI. V shed 1 base and J shed 5 bases, with 11 bases lying between them. CDR3 protein: CASSEERVSYGYTF. CDR3 DNA: TGTGCCAGCAGTGAAGAGCGGGTATCTTATGGCTACACCTTC.

The chain employs TRBV5-1 and TRBJ1-1, with 8 positions matching TRBD1. V dropped 0 bases and J dropped 0; count of bases not matched to a gene: 4. This CDR3 spans 16 amino acids. The germline V gene encodes CDR1 SGHRS and CDR2 YFSETQ. Here the CDR3 DNA reads TGCGCCAGCAGCTTGGCGACAGGGGCCCTGAACACTGAAGCTTTCTTT. It encodes CASSLATGALNTEAFF.

This chain connects TRBV28 to TRBJ2-5, with TRBD2 matching over 15 bases. Germline CDR1 and CDR2: MDHEN and SYDVKM. Trimming at V came to 7 bases and at J to 4 bases, leaving 16 bases not matched to a gene. This CDR3 is 19 amino acids long. The CDR3 sequence is CASTPYGLAGGPERETQYF. Written as DNA, the CDR3 is TGTGCCAGCACCCCTTATGGACTAGCGGGAGGGCCAGAGCGAGAGACCCAGTACTTC.

The chain couples TRBV30 to TRBJ2-2; D possibly corresponds to TRBD2 (5 bases). Trimming left V 2 bases short and J 1 base short, with 8 bases between. Germline-derived CDR1 and CDR2 are GTSNPN and SVGIG (reference sequence). The CDR3 extends over 14 amino acids. CDR3 residues: CAWSPGVNTGELFF. The CDR3 coding sequence is TGTGCCTGGAGTCCCGGGGTGAACACCGGGGAGCTGTTTTTT.

This clone was detected once. This rearrangement joins TRBV23-1 to TRBJ2-1; D gene unclear. TRBV23-1 is classed as an ORF, of uncertain function. V shed 4 bases and J shed 1 base, with 5 bases lying between them. There are 13 residues in the CDR3. CDR3 region: CASSLRSYNEQFF. The CDR3, as DNA: TGCGCCAGCAGTCTCAGGTCCTACAATGAGCAGTTCTTC.

This chain links TRBV9 with TRBJ2-1; 8 bases are shared with TRBD2. CDR3 length: 15 amino acids. After removal of 0 bases from V and 8 bases from J, the junction contained 7 bases not matched to a gene. CDR1 is SGDLS and CDR2 is YYNGEE in the germline V gene. DNA for the CDR3: TGTGCCAGCAGCGTAGTCGGGACTAGAGGGGATGAGCAGTTCTTC. Translated: CASSVVGTRGDEQFF.

The chain combines TRBV5-4 with TRBJ2-7; 11 nucleotides line up with TRBD2. V lost 4 bases, J lost 4 bases, and 10 bases stayed unmatched. The V gene's germline CDR1 is SGHNT and CDR2 YYREEE (reference sequence). CDR3 length: 16 amino acids. CDR3 coding DNA: TGTGCCAGCAGCCTCCTGACTAGCGGGGAAGGGTACGAGCAGTACTTC. Translating gives CASSLLTSGEGYEQYF. Full variable domain (outside the CDR3, taken from reference TRBV5-4 and TRBJ2-7): ETGVTQSPTHLIKTRGQQVTLRCSSQSGHNTVSWYQQALGQGPQFIFQYYREEENGRGNFPPRFSGLQFPNYSSELNVNALELDDSALYLCASSLLTSGEGYEQYFGPGTRLTVT.

The J gene is TRBJ2-3, the V gene TRBV28; 10 bases line up with TRBD1. V lost 5 bases, J lost 2 bases, and 13 bases stayed unmatched. The CDR3 extends over 18 amino acids. CDR1 is MDHEN and CDR2 is SYDVKM in the germline V gene. CDR3 in DNA: TGTGCCAGCAGTATCGGGACAGGGGTAGCGGGGTACACAGATACGCAGTATTTT. Translation gives CASSIGTGVAGYTDTQYF.

V usage is TRBV19 and J usage is TRBJ1-4; D unresolved. CDR1 and CDR2 (germline): LNHDA, SQIVND (reference sequence). The length of the CDR3 is 17 residues. Trimming pared 10 bases from V and 2 bases from J, leaving 23 bases between. The CDR3, as DNA: TGTGCCACTTCCCCGTACGTTGGTGCGGCGACTAATGAAAAACTGTTTTTT. Amino acid sequence: CATSPYVGAATNEKLFF.

This chain connects TRBV11-2 to TRBJ1-2, with 8 bases matching TRBD1. This CDR3 comprises 16 residues. V shed 4 bases, J shed 1 base, and the junction held 8 bases outside the gene matches. CDR1 and CDR2 from the germline V gene are SGHAT and FQNNGV. The CDR3 spells CASSSPRTGFNYGYTF. DNA of the CDR3: TGTGCCAGCAGCTCCCCCCGGACAGGGTTTAACTATGGCTACACCTTC.

The chain links TRBV5-6 to TRBJ2-1; tentatively, D is TRBD2 (6 bases). Germline V gives CDR1 SGHDT, CDR2 YYEEEE. This CDR3 is built from 14 residues. The V gene lost 0 bases and the J gene lost 5 bases, with 9 bases spanning the gap. The CDR3 DNA sequence: TGTGCCAGCAGCTTGGGTTGGAGGGACAATGAGCAGTTCTTC. Translation: CASSLGWRDNEQFF.

The DNA for the CDR3 is TGTGCCAGCGAAGTAGCAGATACGCAGTATTTT. This encodes CASEVADTQYF. The chain links TRBV2 to TRBJ2-3; D gene unclear. Trimming removed 8 bases at V and 4 bases at J, with 7 bases between. The CDR3 is made up of 11 amino acids. Germline V gene sequence: CDR1 SNHLY, CDR2 FYNNEI.

V and J are TRBV6-5 and TRBJ2-5, with a weak D call TRBD2 (6 bases). Germline values: CDR1 MNHEY, CDR2 SVGAGI. CDR3 length: 13 residues. Trimming pared 8 bases from V and 6 bases from J, leaving 16 bases between. Here the CDR3 reads CASRSTSFQTQYF. CDR3 DNA: TGTGCCAGCCGTTCGACTAGTTTTCAGACCCAGTACTTC.

V is TRBV5-1 and J is TRBJ2-1; 11 nucleotides align to TRBD2. The germline CDR1 and CDR2 sequences are SGHRS and YFSETQ. Trimming at V came to 4 bases and at J to 9 bases, leaving 12 bases not matched to a gene. The CDR3 spans 16 residues. CDR3 coding DNA: TGCGCCAGCAGCCCCGGACTAGCGGGTGGGACGGGTGAGCAGTTCTTC. Its protein product is CASSPGLAGGTGEQFF.

The chain carries TRBV5-1 and TRBJ2-2; D is possibly TRBD1 (6 bases). Trimming took 4 bases from V and 4 from J, leaving 11 bases between them. CDR3 length: 14 amino acids. Per germline, CDR1 SGHRS and CDR2 YFSETQ. CDR3 nucleotide sequence: TGCGCCAGCAGCCCGCGGACAGTCACCGGGGAGCTGTTTTTT. The encoded protein is CASSPRTVTGELFF.